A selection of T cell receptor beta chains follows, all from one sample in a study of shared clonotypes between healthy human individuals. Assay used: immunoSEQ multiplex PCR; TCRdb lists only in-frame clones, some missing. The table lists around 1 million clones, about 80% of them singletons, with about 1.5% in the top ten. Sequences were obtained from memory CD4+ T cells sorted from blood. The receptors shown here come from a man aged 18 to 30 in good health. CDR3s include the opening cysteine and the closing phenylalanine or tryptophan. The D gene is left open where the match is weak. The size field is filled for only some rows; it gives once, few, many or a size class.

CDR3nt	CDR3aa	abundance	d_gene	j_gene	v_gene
TGTGCCAGCAGTTTCCCGCCCGGGGAGGACTTTGCAACTAATGAAAAACTGTTTTTT	CASSFPPGEDFATNEKLFF	-	-	TRBJ1-4	TRBV27
TGTGCCAGATCTTCGGATCGAGGCTATGGCTACACCTTC	CARSSDRGYGYTF	-	-	TRBJ1-2	TRBV6-1
TGCGCCAGCAGCCAAGTCCCCCTAAAAAAGCGGGATTGGGAGACCCAGTACTTC	CASSQVPLKKRDWETQYF	-	TRBD2	TRBJ2-5	TRBV4-1
TGTGCCAGCAGGAGGGGTCCCTACGAGCAGTACTTC	CASRRGPYEQYF	-	-	TRBJ2-7	TRBV2
TGTGCCAGCAGCAGTCGACGGGACGCCTCCTACGAGCAGTACTTC	CASSSRRDASYEQYF	-	-	TRBJ2-7	TRBV5-4
TGTGCCAGCAGGAGGGCCGGGACTAACTATGGCTACACCTTC	CASRRAGTNYGYTF	-	-	TRBJ1-2	TRBV6-1
TGTGCCAGCAGCTTACCGGGAGACAGGGACCCGTTCTTC	CASSLPGDRDPFF	-	-	TRBJ2-1	TRBV5-6
TGCGCCAGCAGCCAAGAGGGAAACAGGGACTATGGCTACACCTTC	CASSQEGNRDYGYTF	-	-	TRBJ1-2	TRBV4-1
TGCGCCAGCAGCCAAGTGGGAAATGAAAAACTGTTTTTT	CASSQVGNEKLFF	-	-	TRBJ1-4	TRBV4-3
TGTGCCAGCTCATCGGGACAGGTTGAAAAACTGTTTTTT	CASSSGQVEKLFF	-	TRBD1	TRBJ1-4	TRBV27
TGCGCCAGCAGTCTGACAGGGACGAAGAACACTGAAGCTTTCTTT	CASSLTGTKNTEAFF	-	TRBD1	TRBJ1-1	TRBV5-1
TGTGCCAGCGGTCTCCGTGTCGGCTATGGCTACACCTTC	CASGLRVGYGYTF	-	-	TRBJ1-2	TRBV28
TGTGCCATCGGGGGGACAGGGAAGTACGAGCAGTACTTC	CAIGGTGKYEQYF	-	TRBD1	TRBJ2-7	TRBV10-3
TGTGCCAGCAGCTCAGCCGGGACTAGCGGGGGGGTCGGGGAGCTGTTTTTT	CASSSAGTSGGVGELFF	-	TRBD2	TRBJ2-2	TRBV5-4
TGTGCCAGCAGTACGACAGGGGTGAACACTGAAGCTTTCTTT	CASSTTGVNTEAFF	-	TRBD1	TRBJ1-1	TRBV6-1
TGTGCCAGCAGCCAAATCCAAGAGACCCAGTACTTC	CASSQIQETQYF	-	-	TRBJ2-5	TRBV14
TGTGCCTGGGCCCGAGGAGGGGGGGTATACGAGCAGTACTTC	CAWARGGGVYEQYF	few	-	TRBJ2-7	TRBV30
TGTGCCATCGGGGCTGGAGCGGCATCCAATGAGCAGTTCTTC	CAIGAGAASNEQFF	-	-	TRBJ2-1	TRBV10-3
TGTGCCAGCAGTTACCAGGGGGTGTCTGGAAACACCATATATTTT	CASSYQGVSGNTIYF	-	TRBD1	TRBJ1-3	TRBV6-5
TGTGCCAGCAGCTTATACAGGGACACCGGGGAGCTGTTTTTT	CASSLYRDTGELFF	-	-	TRBJ2-2	TRBV7-9
TGTGCCAGTAGTATAGATGGGGCGAGGAGCGCCCCCGAGCAGTACTTC	CASSIDGARSAPEQYF	-	-	TRBJ2-7	TRBV19
TGTGCCAGCAGCTCCACAGGGGGCAAGACAGATACGCAGTATTTT	CASSSTGGKTDTQYF	-	TRBD1	TRBJ2-3	TRBV5-6